This TCR beta chain was identified in a study of identical twins (dated by TCRdb to about 2016). Concerning the study at large: To test whether fetal clonotypes persist, this study deep-sequenced TCR alpha and beta repertoires from monozygotic twins, from unrelated adults of various ages, and from cord blood. To rule out contamination, the twin experiments were replicated at different times with different library preparation protocols. The research as a whole found: Abundant cord blood beta clonotypes had fewer insertions, young adult naive repertoires showed a similar but weaker trend, and memory repertoires showed no such trend. Because the same donors could not be followed over many years, conclusions were based on cross-sectional statistical analysis. Out-of-frame TCR alpha sequences shared between twins showed an excess of low generation-probability sequences compared with coincidental sharing between unrelated individuals. Invariant T cells such as MAIT and iNKT could partly confound zero-insertion analyses, though diverse VJ usage argued against this for most clonotypes. The excess sharing between twins in beta out-of-frame sequences was weaker because fewer shared sequences reduced the signal-to-noise ratio. Recombination models systematically underestimated out-of-frame TCR alpha sharing in monozygotic twins but agreed with sharing between unrelated individuals.

Library generation was performed with 5' RACE. This sample was sequenced with an Illumina HiSeq 2000. A universal primer binding site was added through template switching, and the final cDNA carried a unique molecular identifier so that TCR cDNA molecules could be counted accurately. First-strand cDNA for TCR alpha and beta chains was synthesized from specific primers in the conserved constant-segment region. To control for contamination, every cDNA library carried two barcodes: a SMART-Mk sample barcode plus Illumina barcodes. TruSeq adapter sequences along with Illumina sample barcodes were introduced in two successive PCR steps. Sequencing of the TCR alpha and beta cDNA libraries was done on the Illumina HiSeq platform using custom primers. The study's own analysis went as follows. MiGEC processed the raw reads to extract unique molecular identifiers, while MiXCR was used to determine the CDR3 positions. For each individual, recombination models were inferred using an EM algorithm with the repgenHMM and IGoR tools. The tcR package in R was used for shared clonotype analysis, with sharing normalized by the product of cloneset sizes. To study raw recombination without the effects of thymic and clonal selection, out-of-frame nonproductive sequences were analyzed. TCRdb reprocessing: public reads trimmed at Q25 with fastp, clones called with MiXCR, in-frame beta chains kept. Entries are consolidated by CDR3 protein sequence, retaining the most common genes and DNA. V and J calls and clone size were set by TCRdb, not the authors. In all, the sample holds roughly 480,000 distinct CDR3 sequences, and 24% of those were seen once. The ten largest clones add up to roughly 3% of the sample.

CDR1 and CDR2 are drawn from the germline V gene: MNHEY, SVGAGI. From cysteine to phenylalanine, the CDR3 is 15 amino acids long. Only the CDR3 region is kept as DNA, spanning 45 bases read in frame from base 1. V loses 4 bases of germline sequence and J loses 5 bases, and the interval between the two ends is 15 bases. All donors were healthy Caucasians. The twin cohort consisted of three pairs of female monozygotic twins, all aged roughly 18 to 30 years. Positive isolation kits from Invitrogen were used to isolate CD4+ and CD8+ T cell populations. Remarks on this clonotype: No cognate antigen has been identified for it. The sample holds no much larger clone one base away, and base qualities are not on file.

This sample was shared with a second study, whose subject was T cells expressing NK-cell markers. The other study reports the following: Fewer than ten donors provided sorted CD3+CD56+NKG2C+, CD3+CD56+NKG2C- and CD3+CD56-NKG2C+ T-cell subsets, whose TCR beta-chain repertoires were profiled. Among the eight sequenced donors, seven were HCMV-seropositive and one was HCMV-seronegative. In several experiments an anti-gammadeltaTCR antibody was added to restrict sorting to alphabetaTCR-expressing T cells. In several donors, the dominant CD3+CD56+NKG2C+ clonotypes were found to rank among the top 10 CD8+ clonotypes and to make up 1.0-7.0% of CD8+ T cells. Those dominant clonotypes were again the most abundant among CD3+CD56-NKG2C+ cells in a few donors, at roughly 28.3-60.1%. Whether the expanded NKG2C-expressing T cell clones were specific for HCMV antigens remained unclear. All eight donors whose samples were sequenced were randomly selected healthy volunteers, three of them men and five women. HCMV-specific IgG was detected in serum with a commercial ELISA kit to determine HCMV serostatus. MIGEC was used to demultiplex reads and group the reads by UMI, and MiTCR was used to assemble and quantify clonotypes. To exclude erroneous sequences, any TCR cDNA sequence not supported by at least two reads was discarded. The tcR package was used for downstream repertoire analysis, with clonotypes matched between fractions based on CDR3 nucleotide sequence plus V segment. VDJmatch was used to annotate antigen specificity against VDJdb, with one amino acid substitution in CDR3 allowed.

This TCR was sampled from a woman between 18 and 30 years old in good health. The sequence joins TRBV6-5 to TRBJ1-5; the D region possibly corresponds to TRBD1 (5 bases align). The sequenced sample was CD4+ T cells sorted from blood. The nucleotide sequence reads TGTGCCAGCAGTTTTTCGGGGCTCCCCCATCAGCCCCAGCATTTT. Translation gives CASSFSGLPHQPQHF.